Presented here are 22 T cell receptor beta chains from one specimen sequenced in a study of blood T cells in healthy people across ages. With a J-beta primer mix and a sample-barcoded 5' primer, a second PCR ran about 7 to 12 cycles. MiXCR was run by TCRdb on the 5' RACE reads, yielding one entry per CDR3 protein. The sample includes 850,000 to 1,000,000 distinct CDR3 sequences, 45% to 50% seen only once; the top ten take around 15%. The sequenced sample was blood. The receptors shown here come from a young man in good health.

The V call is TRBV7-9, the J call TRBJ2-3, with TRBD2 as a possible D gene (7 bases). Germline lookup yields CDR1 SEHNR and CDR2 FQNEAQ (reference sequence). Trimming pared 1 base from V and 2 bases from J, leaving 13 bases between. There are 16 residues in the CDR3. This CDR3 is CASSLVRGALTDTQYF. DNA for the CDR3: TGTGCCAGCAGCTTAGTCCGGGGGGCCCTCACAGATACGCAGTATTTT. Together with reference TRBV7-9 and TRBJ2-3, the CDR3 gives the full variable domain: DTGVSQNPRHKITKRGQNVTFRCDPISEHNRLYWYRQTLGQGPEFLTYFQNEAQLEKSRLLSDRFSAERPKGSFSTLEIQRTEQGDSAMYLCASSLVRGALTDTQYFGPGTRLTVL.

On this clonotype itself: The junction departs from germline at one end; a sequencing error may be responsible. The chain recombines TRBV12-3 or TRBV12-4 with TRBJ1-6, with D perhaps TRBD1 (5 bases). The CDR3 totals 16 residues. For the CDR3, the DNA is TGTACCAGCAGTTTATCGGGGGGCTCCTATAATTCACCCCTCCACTTT. It specifies CTSSLSGGSYNSPLHF.

The rearrangement uses TRBV12-5 and TRBJ2-3, with 11 bases fitting TRBD2. Germline trimming cut 0 bases from V and 7 bases from J; bases unmatched to any gene: 6. The germline CDR1 and CDR2 sequences are LGHNT and FRNRAP. The CDR3 runs 16 residues. The CDR3 DNA follows: TGTGCTAGTGGTTTGGTACAGCCTAGCGGGGGGTATACGCAGTATTTT. It codes for CASGLVQPSGGYTQYF.

The gene calls are TRBV6-5 and TRBJ2-7; D is possibly TRBD1 (5 bases). Trimming left V 2 bases short and J 2 bases short, with 7 bases between. The CDR3 is 13 residues long. CDR1 is MNHEY and CDR2 is SVGAGI in the germline V gene. CDR3 residues: CASSYRRAYEQYF. CDR3 in DNA: TGTGCCAGCAGTTACCGCAGGGCCTACGAGCAGTACTTC.

This clonotype came up a few times. This chain uses TRBV6-5 with TRBJ2-3; no clear D. The CDR3 contains 14 residues. Trimming stripped 2 bases from V and 5 bases from J, with 11 bases between. CDR1 MNHEY and CDR2 SVGAGI come from the germline V gene. CDR3 sequence: CASSYTPGRDTQYF. The CDR3 nucleotides are TGTGCCAGCAGTTACACCCCAGGCAGAGATACGCAGTATTTT.

V gene TRBV6-4 combines with J gene TRBJ2-1, with TRBD1 identical over 8 bases. V lost 6 bases and J lost 10; bases outside the gene matches: 8. Looked up from germline, CDR1 is MRHNA and CDR2 is SNTAGT. The CDR3 spans 13 residues. The CDR3 is CASREDRGQEQFF. In DNA form, the CDR3 reads TGTGCCAGCAGAGAAGACAGGGGCCAGGAGCAGTTCTTC.

There are many counts of this clonotype. V and J are TRBV4-3 and TRBJ2-4; maybe TRBD2 (5 bases). Germline V gives CDR1 LGHNA, CDR2 YSLEER. The CDR3 covers 15 residues. Deletions cut 3 bases from V and 5 bases from J, with 14 bases between. CDR3 nucleotides: TGCGCCAGCAGCCAGTCCCGGGGAGAGGAAAACATTCAGTACTTC. This encodes CASSQSRGEENIQYF.

V usage is TRBV10-3 and J usage is TRBJ2-4; unclear D gene. The J call may be mistaken, given a closer DNA end match to TRBJ2-7. Germline loops: CDR1 ENHRY, CDR2 SYGVKD. This CDR3 region has 15 residues. The CDR3 here is CAISESMAGTYEQYF. Written as DNA, the CDR3 is TGTGCCATCAGTGAGTCGATGGCCGGTACCTACGAGCAGTACTTC.

The chain joins TRBV10-3 to TRBJ2-7; TRBD1 might be the D (5 bases). This CDR3 has 14 residues. The V and J ends lost 3 bases and 6 bases respectively, with 15 bases between them. Germline loops: CDR1 ENHRY, CDR2 SYGVKD. The chain's CDR3 is CAISETSDRGEQYF. The CDR3 DNA sequence: TGTGCCATCAGTGAAACATCAGACAGAGGCGAGCAGTACTTC.

The V and J genes are TRBV10-3 and TRBJ2-7; the D call may be TRBD1 or TRBD2 (5 bases each). The CDR3 runs 15 residues. The ends were cut back, 4 bases at V and 3 bases at J, with 16 bases in the middle. In germline, CDR1 is ENHRY, CDR2 SYGVKD. The CDR3 region has the DNA TGTGCCATCAGTGTCGGGGACCCTTCTTTCTACGAGCAGTACTTC. This gives the protein CAISVGDPSFYEQYF.

Concerning this clonotype itself: The junction and the germline gene differ at one end; a read error may be behind it. The rearrangement uses TRBV3-1 and TRBJ2-1; no clear D. CDR3 size: 17 residues. Germline values: CDR1 LGHDT, CDR2 YNNKEL (reference sequence). CDR3 loop: CASSQATLVGYYNEQFF. Written as DNA, the CDR3 is TGTGCCAGCAGTCAAGCCACCTTAGTGGGGTACTACAATGAGCAGTTCTTC.

This clonotype was picked up a small number of times. The chain employs TRBV7-3 and TRBJ1-2; D unclear. The CDR3 extends over 14 amino acids. Trimming cost V 6 bases and J 6 bases, with 17 bases left between them. Germline V gives CDR1 SGHTA, CDR2 FQGTGA. In DNA, the CDR3 is TGTGCCAGCAGGTCGGCCGGCGGTTTCGATGGCTACACCTTC. It yields the protein CASRSAGGFDGYTF.

V is TRBV20-1 and J is TRBJ1-2; D is uncertain. V lost 5 bases to trimming and J lost 4 bases, with 14 bases between them. CDR3 length: 13 amino acids. Germline-derived CDR1 and CDR2 are DFQATT and SNEGSKA (reference sequence). The CDR3: CSAFDLLTYGYTF. In DNA form, the CDR3 reads TGCAGTGCTTTCGACCTCCTCACCTATGGCTACACCTTC.

The rearrangement joins TRBV7-2 to TRBJ1-5; maybe TRBD1 (5 bases). The germline V gene has CDR1 SGHTA and CDR2 FQGNSA. The CDR3 contains 14 residues. Trimming took 5 bases from V and 6 from J, leaving 14 bases between them. The CDR3 DNA sequence: TGTGCCAGCAGCCGTCGGGGGATGGGTCAGCCCCAGCATTTT. This translates into CASSRRGMGQPQHF.

This rearrangement joins TRBV29-1 to TRBJ1-4; D remains ambiguous. There are 10 residues in the CDR3. Germline V lookup: CDR1 SQVTM, CDR2 ANQGSEA. V lost 6 bases and J lost 12, with 11 bases in between. The CDR3 loop is CSVLGSELFF. CDR3 nucleotides: TGCAGCGTCCTAGGATCGGAACTGTTTTTT.

This clonotype was seen a few times. The CDR3 DNA follows: TGTGCCAGCAGCTTAGCCGCCGGGACGGCGGAGGGCTACACCTTC. Amino acids: CASSLAAGTAEGYTF. This chain uses TRBV7-9 with TRBJ1-2; perhaps TRBD1 as D (5 bases). The V end lost 0 bases, the J end lost 8 bases, and 16 bases lay between the germline ends. This CDR3 has 15 residues. Germline V CDR1 and CDR2: SEHNR, FQNEAQ (reference sequence). Drawing the rest from reference TRBV7-9 and TRBJ1-2, the complete variable domain is DTGVSQNPRHKITKRGQNVTFRCDPISEHNRLYWYRQTLGQGPEFLTYFQNEAQLEKSRLLSDRFSAERPKGSFSTLEIQRTEQGDSAMYLCASSLAAGTAEGYTFGSGTRLTVV.

The chain carries TRBV7-3 and TRBJ2-1; 9 nucleotides match TRBD1. J lost 7 bases, V lost 5 bases, and 9 bases had no gene match. The CDR3 has 15 residues. The germline CDR1 and CDR2 sequences are SGHTA and FQGTGA. The CDR3, as DNA: TGTGCCAGCAGCCCGATGGGGACAGGGTCAAATGAGCAGTTCTTC. It yields the protein CASSPMGTGSNEQFF.

J is TRBJ2-7 and V is TRBV12-3 or TRBV12-4; 8 nucleotides align to TRBD2. The CDR3 contains 14 residues. V shed 5 bases, J shed 2 bases, and the junction held 5 bases outside the gene matches. CDR3 in amino acids: CASSPSGRPYEQYF. As DNA, the CDR3 is TGTGCCAGCAGTCCCAGCGGGAGACCCTACGAGCAGTACTTC.

The V and J genes are TRBV29-1 and TRBJ1-2; D remains ambiguous. This CDR3 is built from 10 residues. Germline V gene sequence: CDR1 SQVTM, CDR2 ANQGSEA. V was cut by 0 bases and J by 8 bases, with 4 bases left in between. The chain's CDR3 is CSVEEEGYTF. In DNA, the CDR3 is TGCAGCGTTGAAGAAGAGGGCTACACCTTC.

This clonotype appeared a few times. The chain's CDR3 is CASSSDRGASYEQYF. The CDR3 region has the DNA TGTGCCAGCAGTTCGGACAGGGGCGCCTCCTACGAGCAGTACTTC. V usage is TRBV6-5 and J usage is TRBJ2-7; 9 positions match TRBD1. From germline, CDR1 is MNHEY and CDR2 SVGAGI. The ends lost 4 bases at V and 0 bases at J; junction bases unmatched: 4. The CDR3 totals 15 residues.

This clonotype was seen a handful of times. The chain carries TRBV15 and TRBJ2-3, with TRBD1 matching 10 bases. The CDR3 is 16 residues long. The V gene end was trimmed by 5 bases and the J gene end by 3 bases; junction bases not matched to a gene: 8. In germline, CDR1 is LNHNV, CDR2 YYDKDF (reference sequence). CDR3 residues: CATSLRQGAQTDTQYF. CDR3 sequence (DNA): TGTGCCACCAGCTTGAGACAGGGGGCGCAGACAGATACGCAGTATTTT.

The chain couples TRBV20-1 to TRBJ2-1, with 10 nucleotides matching TRBD2. The V gene end was trimmed by 0 bases and the J gene end by 9 bases; junction bases not matched to a gene: 2. In germline, CDR1 is DFQATT, CDR2 SNEGSKA (reference sequence). The CDR3 length is 13 residues. The CDR3 region has the DNA TGCAGTGCTAGAGACAGCGGGAGGGGTGAGCAGTTCTTC. Translating it yields CSARDSGRGEQFF.